This T cell receptor beta chain originates from a study of shared clonotypes between healthy human individuals. The repertoire was sequenced with immunoSEQ multiplex PCR; TCRdb's copy has only in-frame clones and lacks some. The data contain some 2 million clones, 95% of them singletons. Comments on this clone: The antigen remains unidentified.

This CDR3 has 15 amino acids. V lost 1 base to trimming and J lost 2 bases, with 12 bases between them. Germline loops: CDR1 SGHVS, CDR2 FQNEAQ. Overall study results and limits: Some naive CD4 clonotypes, around 4.9%, turned up in common across four donors.

The TCR sequence derives from a man aged 18 to 29 in good health. V gene TRBV7-8 combines with J gene TRBJ2-7, with D unclear. Sequencing was done on a sample of naive CD4+ T cells sorted from blood. Subset denoted: CD45RA+ positively selected. CDR3 amino acids: CASSLVRFGTYEQYF. The CDR3 nucleotides read TGTGCCAGCAGCTTAGTGCGGTTCGGCACCTACGAGCAGTACTTC.